Each of the 27 T cell receptor beta chains below was sequenced from the same sample in a study of blood T cell repertoires in COVID-19. Using immunoSEQ multiplex PCR, the repertoire was profiled, and TCRdb retains in-frame clones only, with some absent. Here the sample spans 70,000 to 85,000 clones, approximately 78% being singletons. Sequenced input: peripheral blood. These receptors were obtained from a woman aged 80 or older with acute or convalescent COVID-19.

V is TRBV19 and J is TRBJ1-5; 8 bases are shared with TRBD1. CDR3 length: 16 amino acids. Germline V lookup: CDR1 LNHDA, CDR2 SQIVND (reference sequence). V lost 7 bases, J lost 3 bases, and 11 bases stayed unmatched. The CDR3 loop is CASIGQGAFDNQPQHF. DNA of the CDR3: TGTGCCAGTATAGGGCAGGGGGCCTTTGACAATCAGCCCCAGCATTTT.

This chain links TRBV6-6 with TRBJ1-2, with 11 bases lining up with TRBD1. The length of the CDR3 is 18 residues. Germline V lookup: CDR1 MNHNY, CDR2 SVGAGI (reference sequence). Trimming removed 6 bases from V and 4 bases from J; junction bases left unmatched: 16. The CDR3 here is CASSRRGTGGRTAYGYTF. The CDR3 DNA reads TGTGCCAGCAGCCGAAGGGGGACAGGGGGTCGCACCGCCTATGGCTACACCTTC.

V is TRBV18 and J is TRBJ1-5; D ambiguous. Germline CDR1 KGHSH, CDR2 LQKENI. This CDR3 comprises 14 residues. V was trimmed by 4 bases and J by 0 bases, leaving 7 bases between them. The CDR3 region has the DNA TGTGCCAGCTCACGCACAGATAGCAATCAGCCCCAGCATTTT. Its protein product is CASSRTDSNQPQHF.

The chain employs TRBV4-1 and TRBJ1-1; D not resolved. V was clipped by 0 bases and J by 3 bases, with 14 bases between them. The length of the CDR3 is 16 residues. Per germline, CDR1 MGHRA and CDR2 YSYEKL. The CDR3: CASSQDSKPRDTEAFF. As DNA, the CDR3 is TGCGCCAGCAGCCAAGATTCCAAGCCGCGCGACACTGAAGCTTTCTTT.

The chain has TRBV11-3 and TRBJ2-3; D perhaps matches TRBD2 (8 bases). Germline assignment: CDR1 SGHNT and CDR2 YENEEA. CDR3 length: 19 residues. V was shortened by 5 bases and J by 5 bases, with 29 bases between the two germline ends. The CDR3 sequence: CASSLDRVRAGETRDTQYF. The CDR3 DNA follows: TGTGCCAGCAGCCTTGACAGGGTGAGAGCGGGGGAAACAAGAGATACGCAGTATTTT. The whole variable domain, remainder taken from reference TRBV11-3 and TRBJ2-3, is EAGVVQSPRYKIIEKKQPVAFWCNPISGHNTLYWYLQNLGQGPELLIRYENEEAVDDSQLPKDRFSAERLKGVDSTLKIQPAELGDSAVYLCASSLDRVRAGETRDTQYFGPGTRLTVL.

V gene TRBV21-1 combines with J gene TRBJ2-5; the table's D call of TRBD1 was not tested on the DNA. TRBV21-1 is tagged as a pseudogene. CDR3 size: 14 residues. The CDR3 region has the DNA TGTGCCAGCAGCATCGGACAGGGGCAAGAGACCCAGTACTTC. Its translation is CASSIGQGQETQYF.

The chain has TRBV15 and TRBJ1-1, with 7 nucleotides matching TRBD1. Per germline, CDR1 LNHNV and CDR2 YYDKDF (reference sequence). The length of the CDR3 is 14 residues. V was pared by 1 base and J by 7 bases, with 6 bases of the junction left unmatched. DNA for the CDR3: TGTGCCACCAGCAGAGCCGGGACAGTTTATGAAGCTTTCTTT. Amino acids: CATSRAGTVYEAFF.

This clone has a handful of counts. The gene calls are TRBV11-2 and TRBJ1-2; TRBD1 might be the D (6 bases). Between the trimmed V and J ends, which lost 7 bases and 4 bases, there was a span of 10 bases. CDR3 size: 12 residues. Per germline, CDR1 SGHAT and CDR2 FQNNGV. CDR3 sequence (DNA): TGTGCCAGCAACAGGGCGGGCTATGGCTACACCTTC. Encoded protein: CASNRAGYGYTF.

The J gene is TRBJ1-3, the V gene TRBV6-6; 10 bases match TRBD1. Germline V gene data show CDR1 as MNHNY and CDR2 as SVGAGI (reference sequence). The CDR3 runs 16 residues. Germline trimming cut 0 bases from V and 2 bases from J; bases unmatched to any gene: 1. CDR3 sequence: CASSYSGQGPGNTIYF. The CDR3 DNA reads TGTGCCAGCAGTTACTCGGGACAGGGGCCTGGAAACACCATATATTTT.

V is TRBV4-1 and J is TRBJ1-2; D possibly corresponds to TRBD1 (6 bases). CDR3 size: 14 residues. Germline assignment: CDR1 MGHRA and CDR2 YSYEKL. V was clipped by 1 base and J by 8 bases, with 14 bases between them. For the CDR3, the DNA is TGCGCCAGCAGCCAAGGGACAGTGCTCAGGGGCTACACCTTC. Encoded protein: CASSQGTVLRGYTF.

For the CDR3, the DNA is TGTGCCACCAGCAGAGATCGACAGGGTAGGCAGTTCTTC. It is translated as CATSRDRQGRQFF. The rearrangement joins TRBV15 to TRBJ2-1, with TRBD1 identical over 7 bases. This CDR3 is built from 13 residues. The germline V gene has CDR1 LNHNV and CDR2 YYDKDF (reference sequence). The junction had 5 bases not matched to a gene; V was cut back by 0 bases and J by 12 bases.

The chain joins TRBV29-1 to TRBJ1-2; a possible D gene is TRBD1 (5 bases). The CDR3 is made up of 14 amino acids. Per germline, CDR1 SQVTM and CDR2 ANQGSEA. Trimming took 4 bases from V and 2 from J, leaving 14 bases between them. The chain's CDR3 is CSVGTPGQNYGYTF. CDR3 DNA: TGCAGCGTTGGGACCCCCGGACAAAACTATGGCTACACCTTC.

In this sample, this clone turned up a few times. V is TRBV5-5 and J is TRBJ1-2, with 9 nucleotides matching TRBD1. Germline loops: CDR1 SGHKS, CDR2 YYEKEE (reference sequence). After removal of 4 bases from V and 0 bases from J, the junction contained 13 bases not matched to a gene. The CDR3 contains 18 residues. This CDR3 reads CASSLRGGQGSTNYGYTF. The CDR3 bases are TGTGCCAGCAGCCTTAGGGGGGGACAGGGCTCTACTAACTATGGCTACACCTTC. The whole variable domain, filled in from reference TRBV5-5 and TRBJ1-2, reads DAGVTQSPTHLIKTRGQQVTLRCSPISGHKSVSWYQQVLGQGPQFIFQYYEKEERGRGNFPDRFSARQFPNYSSELNVNALLLGDSALYLCASSLRGGQGSTNYGYTFGSGTRLTVV.

The chain is built from TRBV4-1 and TRBJ2-2, with 8 bases identical to TRBD2. The V gene end was trimmed by 6 bases and the J gene end by 4 bases; junction bases not matched to a gene: 10. CDR3 length: 16 residues. Per the germline V gene, CDR1 is MGHRA and CDR2 is YSYEKL. CDR3 protein: CASSQGLGGGTGELFF. The CDR3 region has the DNA TGCGCCAGCAGTCAGGGACTAGGCGGGGGCACCGGGGAGCTGTTTTTT.

The DNA of the CDR3 is TGTGCCATCAGGGACAGGGATAGCAATCAGCCCCAGCATTTT. Translation: CAIRDRDSNQPQHF. The chain uses TRBV10-3 and TRBJ1-5; 8 bases agree with TRBD1. Germline V CDR1 and CDR2: ENHRY, SYGVKD. The CDR3 runs to 14 residues. V shed 6 bases, J shed 0 bases, and the junction held 1 base outside the gene matches.

The chain carries TRBV5-6 and TRBJ1-2; a possible D gene is TRBD1 (6 bases). V gave up 3 bases and J gave up 4 bases, with 19 bases separating them. The CDR3 contains 16 residues. Looked up from germline, CDR1 is SGHDT and CDR2 is YYEEEE. CDR3 nucleotide sequence: TGTGCCAGCAGCTCGCAGGGGAGAGAGGATGGCTATGGCTACACCTTC. Its protein product is CASSSQGREDGYGYTF. Variable domain in full (rest from reference TRBV5-6 and TRBJ1-2): DAGVTQSPTHLIKTRGQQVTLRCSPKSGHDTVSWYQQALGQGPQFIFQYYEEEERQRGNFPDRFSGHQFPNYSSELNVNALLLGDSALYLCASSSQGREDGYGYTFGSGTRLTVV.

By share, this clone ranks as medium-sized. The gene calls are TRBV19 and TRBJ1-5; 8 bases align to TRBD1. The germline CDR1 and CDR2 sequences are LNHDA and SQIVND (reference sequence). The V and J ends lost 4 bases and 0 bases, in that order; junction bases with no gene match: 5. The CDR3 covers 16 residues. The CDR3 DNA follows: TGTGCCAGTAGTAGAGTAACAGGGGGTAGCAATCAGCCCCAGCATTTT. This sequence encodes CASSRVTGGSNQPQHF.

By share of the sample, this clone is medium-sized. The CDR3 nucleotides read TGTGCTAGTGGTTCGTCAGGGTCAGATACGCAGTATTTT. Encoded protein: CASGSSGSDTQYF. The genes are TRBV12-5 and TRBJ2-3, with a possible D match to TRBD1 (5 bases). Germline values: CDR1 LGHNT, CDR2 FRNRAP. V was trimmed by 4 bases and J by 4 bases, leaving 9 bases between them. This CDR3 comprises 13 residues.

This sequence joins TRBV5-4 and TRBJ1-2; 8 bases line up with TRBD1. Germline CDR1 and CDR2: SGHNT and YYREEE (reference sequence). This CDR3 region has 16 residues. Trimming cost V 4 bases and J 6 bases; bases outside gene matches: 14. For the CDR3, the DNA is TGTGCCAGCAGCCTAGGACAGGGTGGGACGCAGAATGGCTACACCTTC. Translating it yields CASSLGQGGTQNGYTF.

V gene TRBV28 combines with J gene TRBJ1-1; no definite D call. Trimming shortened V by 6 bases and J by 4 bases, and 18 bases separated the two germline ends. CDR3 length: 15 amino acids. Germline V gives CDR1 MDHEN, CDR2 SYDVKM. CDR3 protein: CASRDFGRSTTEAFF. CDR3 bases: TGTGCCAGCAGGGATTTCGGGAGATCTACCACTGAAGCTTTCTTT.

The gene calls are TRBV28 and TRBJ2-7; the match to TRBD1 covers 12 bases. Trimming cost V 6 bases and J 4 bases; bases outside gene matches: 10. This CDR3 is built from 16 residues. Germline CDR1 and CDR2: MDHEN and SYDVKM. The CDR3 DNA reads TGTGCCAGCAGCGACAGGGGACAGGGGGCCCAATACGAGCAGTACTTC. This sequence encodes CASSDRGQGAQYEQYF. The full variable domain, in which reference TRBV28 and TRBJ2-7 provide the parts outside the CDR3, is DVKVTQSSRYLVKRTGEKVFLECVQDMDHENMFWYRQDPGLGLRLIYFSYDVKMKEKGDIPEGYSVSREKKERFSLILESASTNQTSMYLCASSDRGQGAQYEQYFGPGTRLTVT.

The CDR3 DNA follows: TGTGCCAGCAGTGAAGCTGGGCGCGGGGGCGGGTTCTTC. The encoded protein is CASSEAGRGGGFF. The gene calls are TRBV2 and TRBJ2-1; D might be TRBD2 (7 bases). This CDR3 is built from 13 residues. Germline V gene lookup returns CDR1 SNHLY and CDR2 FYNNEI. Trimming shortened V by 0 bases and J by 15 bases, and 15 bases separated the two germline ends.

A few counts support this clone. The chain is built from TRBV3-1 (or the pseudogene TRBV3-2) and TRBJ1-5, with D possibly matching TRBD1 (6 bases). V lost 4 bases, J lost 7 bases, and 14 bases lay in between. Per germline, CDR1 LGHDT and CDR2 YNNKEL (reference sequence). This CDR3 is built from 14 residues. The DNA of the CDR3 is TGTGCCAGCAGCCTCGGGACAAGCGGCCAGCCCCAGCATTTT. Its translation is CASSLGTSGQPQHF.

This chain connects TRBV19 to TRBJ1-2, with TRBD1 identical over 7 bases. The CDR3 is 11 amino acids. V was clipped by 7 bases and J by 5 bases; unmatched bases: 1. CDR1 LNHDA and CDR2 SQIVND come from the germline V gene (reference sequence). CDR3 protein: CASKTGYGYTF. The CDR3 region has the DNA TGTGCCAGTAAGACAGGGTATGGCTACACCTTC.

In this sample, this clone turned up once. The V call is TRBV7-2, the J call TRBJ1-2, with TRBD1 matching over 7 bases. Germline V gene sequence: CDR1 SGHTA, CDR2 FQGNSA. This CDR3 has 14 amino acids. J lost 4 bases, V lost 5 bases, and 7 bases had no gene match. The chain's CDR3 is CASSPGTDLYGYTF. The CDR3 DNA follows: TGTGCCAGCAGCCCCGGGACAGACCTCTATGGCTACACCTTC.

The CDR3 loop reads CASREEHMNTEAFF. In nucleotides, the CDR3 is TGTGCCAGTCGGGAAGAGCACATGAACACTGAAGCTTTCTTT. The chain combines TRBV19 with TRBJ1-1; D call uncertain. The germline V and J ends were trimmed by 8 bases and 0 bases, with 13 bases remaining between them. Germline assignment: CDR1 LNHDA and CDR2 SQIVND (reference sequence). This CDR3 is built from 14 residues.

This rearrangement joins TRBV19 to TRBJ1-2; D not resolved. The CDR3 sequence is 13 residues long. Trimming cost V 1 base and J 3 bases, with 6 bases left between them. The germline gives CDR1 LNHDA, CDR2 SQIVND (reference sequence). The CDR3 DNA follows: TGTGCCAGTAGTATAGCCGGGGACTATGGCTACACCTTC. Translation gives CASSIAGDYGYTF. The whole variable domain, filled in from reference TRBV19 and TRBJ1-2, reads DGGITQSPKYLFRKEGQNVTLSCEQNLNHDAMYWYRQDPGQGLRLIYYSQIVNDFQKGDIAEGYSVSREKKESFPLTVTSAQKNPTAFYLCASSIAGDYGYTFGSGTRLTVV.